Included here is one TCR beta chain sequence, with context. This entry belongs to a study of blood T cell repertoires in COVID-19. Across the study: COVID-19 samples collected from the United States, Italy and Spain covered acute and convalescent phases. From T cells, B-cell-depleted T cells, or PBMCs came the material, which was cDNA or gDNA.

The germline V gene has CDR1 SNHLY and CDR2 FYNNEI. This CDR3 has 14 amino acids. V lost 3 bases, J lost 3 bases, and 11 bases lay in between. In the authors' workflow: Using reference gene primer amplification, nucleated cell counts were estimated. Produced via immunoSEQ multiplex PCR; TCRdb's table is partial and in-frame only. Clone size and the V and J calls come from that table; the DNA yielded D and trimming. The sample has about 200,000 clones; 83% are singletons. This clonotype was obtained from a woman in her thirties or forties with active or convalescent COVID-19. The V and J genes are TRBV2 and TRBJ1-2; possible D gene TRBD1, 6 bases. The sequencing sample was made of peripheral blood. CDR3 in DNA: TGTGCCAGCAGTGAGCGGCAGGGGTACTATGGCTACACCTTC. Its protein is CASSERQGYYGYTF.